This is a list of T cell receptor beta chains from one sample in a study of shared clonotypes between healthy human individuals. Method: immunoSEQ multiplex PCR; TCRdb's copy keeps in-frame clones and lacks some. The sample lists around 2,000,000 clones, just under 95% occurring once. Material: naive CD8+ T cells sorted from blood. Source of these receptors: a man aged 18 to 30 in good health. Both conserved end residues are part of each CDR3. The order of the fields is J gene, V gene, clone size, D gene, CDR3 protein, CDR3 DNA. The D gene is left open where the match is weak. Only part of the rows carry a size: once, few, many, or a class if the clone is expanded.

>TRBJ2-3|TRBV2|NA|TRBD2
CASSLGLAGATDTQYF
TGTGCCAGCAGTTTAGGACTAGCGGGAGCAACAGATACGCAGTATTTT
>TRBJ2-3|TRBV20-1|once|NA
CSANTDTQYF
TGCAGTGCTAACACAGATACGCAGTATTTT
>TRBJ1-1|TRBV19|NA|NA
CASSISRATEAFF
TGTGCCAGTAGTATAAGCAGGGCCACTGAAGCTTTCTTT
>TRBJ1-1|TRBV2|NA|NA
CASSPTQGNTEAFF
TGTGCCAGCAGTCCCACCCAGGGGAACACTGAAGCTTTCTTT
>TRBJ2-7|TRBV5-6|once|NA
CASSLFEGGYEQYF
TGTGCCAGCAGCTTGTTTGAGGGGGGTTACGAGCAGTACTTC
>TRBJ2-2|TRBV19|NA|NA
CASSIGGLTGELFF
TGTGCCAGTAGTATTGGCGGCCTCACCGGGGAGCTGTTTTTT
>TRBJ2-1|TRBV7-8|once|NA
CASSQTRISSYNEQFF
TGTGCCAGCAGCCAGACACGAATTAGCTCCTACAATGAGCAGTTCTTC
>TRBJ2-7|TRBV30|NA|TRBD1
CAWGQGVLNEQYF
TGTGCCTGGGGACAGGGGGTTCTGAACGAGCAGTACTTC
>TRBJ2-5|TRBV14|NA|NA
CASSPLAQETQYF
TGTGCCAGCAGCCCTCTAGCGCAAGAGACCCAGTACTTC
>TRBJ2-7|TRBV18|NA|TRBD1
CASSLGQGGTYEQYF
TGTGCCAGCTCACTCGGACAGGGGGGTACCTACGAGCAGTACTTC
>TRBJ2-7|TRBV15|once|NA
CATRGAGLDEQYF
TGTGCCACCAGGGGGGCGGGGCTCGACGAGCAGTACTTC
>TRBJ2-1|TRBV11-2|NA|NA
CASSLGFIPSYNEQFF
TGTGCCAGCAGCTTAGGTTTTATCCCCTCCTACAATGAGCAGTTCTTC
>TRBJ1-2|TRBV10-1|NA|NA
CASSESSRPYGYTF
TGCGCCAGCAGTGAGTCGAGCAGGCCCTATGGCTACACCTTC
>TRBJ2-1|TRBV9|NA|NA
CASSPHGAVAYNEQFF
TGTGCCAGCAGCCCACACGGGGCGGTCGCCTACAATGAGCAGTTCTTC
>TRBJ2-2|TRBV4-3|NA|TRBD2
CASSQDPRGEGFRTGELFF
TGCGCCAGCAGCCAAGATCCCCGAGGGGAGGGGTTCCGGACCGGGGAGCTGTTTTTT
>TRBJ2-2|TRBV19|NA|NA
CASSRTYTNTGELFF
TGTGCCAGTAGCAGAACTTACACCAACACCGGGGAGCTGTTTTTT
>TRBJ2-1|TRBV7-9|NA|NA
CAIPFAANEQFF
TGTGCCATCCCTTTCGCAGCGAATGAGCAGTTCTTC
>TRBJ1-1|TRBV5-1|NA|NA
CASSLEGGLSTEAFF
TGCGCCAGCAGCTTGGAGGGGGGTTTGAGCACTGAAGCTTTCTTT
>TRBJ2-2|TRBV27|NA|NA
CASSSLGGRGYTGELFF
TGTGCCAGCAGTTCCCTTGGGGGACGGGGTTACACCGGGGAGCTGTTTTTT
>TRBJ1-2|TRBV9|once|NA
CASSVEDRPYGYTF
TGTGCCAGCAGCGTAGAAGACAGGCCCTATGGCTACACCTTC
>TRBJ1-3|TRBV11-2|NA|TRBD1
CASSLARTGPSGNTIYF
TGTGCCAGCAGCTTAGCAAGGACAGGCCCCTCTGGAAACACCATATATTTT
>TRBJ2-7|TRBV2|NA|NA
CASSDGRGADF
TGTGCCAGCAGTGACGGACGGGGGGCGGACTTC
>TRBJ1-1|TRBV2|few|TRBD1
CASSAQGEVTEAFF
TGTGCCAGCAGTGCCCAGGGGGAAGTCACTGAAGCTTTCTTT
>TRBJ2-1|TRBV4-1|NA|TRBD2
CASSQVLAGDPYNEQFF
TGCGCCAGCAGCCAAGTCCTAGCGGGAGACCCCTACAATGAGCAGTTCTTC
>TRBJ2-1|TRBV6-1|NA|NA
CASSEPGLGGLDEQFF
TGTGCCAGCAGTGAACCGGGACTTGGGGGGCTAGATGAGCAGTTCTTC
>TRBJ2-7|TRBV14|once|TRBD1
CASSQRGTGDSEQYF
TGTGCCAGCAGCCAGAGGGGGACAGGGGATTCCGAGCAGTACTTC
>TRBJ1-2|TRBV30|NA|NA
CAWNVGAEGYTF
TGTGCCTGGAACGTGGGGGCGGAGGGCTACACCTTC
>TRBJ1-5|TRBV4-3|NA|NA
CASSQDYSNQPQHF
TGCGCCAGCAGCCAAGATTATAGCAATCAGCCCCAGCATTTT
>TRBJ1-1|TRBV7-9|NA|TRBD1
CASSGQGYTEAFF
TGTGCCAGCAGCGGACAGGGTTACACTGAAGCTTTCTTT
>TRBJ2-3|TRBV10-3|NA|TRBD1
CAAQGTGTDTQYF
TGTGCCGCCCAGGGGACAGGGACAGATACGCAGTATTTT
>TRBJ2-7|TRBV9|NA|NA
CASSVGLDPYEQYF
TGTGCCAGCAGCGTAGGACTTGACCCCTACGAGCAGTACTTC
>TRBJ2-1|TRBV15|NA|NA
CATSSPPFDEQFF
TGTGCCACCAGCAGTCCTCCATTTGATGAGCAGTTCTTC
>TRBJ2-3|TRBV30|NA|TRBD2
CAWRSEGSGKITDTQYF
TGTGCCTGGAGATCGGAGGGGAGCGGGAAAATAACAGATACGCAGTATTTT
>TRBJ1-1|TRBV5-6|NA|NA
CASSFPDPNTEAFF
TGTGCCAGCAGCTTTCCAGACCCGAACACTGAAGCTTTCTTT
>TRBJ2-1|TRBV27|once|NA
CASSLTGDGYNEQFF
TGTGCCAGCAGTTTAACCGGGGATGGTTACAATGAGCAGTTCTTC
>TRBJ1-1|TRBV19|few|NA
CASSPLLRTDMNTEAFF
TGTGCCAGTAGCCCTCTCCTTAGGACAGACATGAACACTGAAGCTTTCTTT